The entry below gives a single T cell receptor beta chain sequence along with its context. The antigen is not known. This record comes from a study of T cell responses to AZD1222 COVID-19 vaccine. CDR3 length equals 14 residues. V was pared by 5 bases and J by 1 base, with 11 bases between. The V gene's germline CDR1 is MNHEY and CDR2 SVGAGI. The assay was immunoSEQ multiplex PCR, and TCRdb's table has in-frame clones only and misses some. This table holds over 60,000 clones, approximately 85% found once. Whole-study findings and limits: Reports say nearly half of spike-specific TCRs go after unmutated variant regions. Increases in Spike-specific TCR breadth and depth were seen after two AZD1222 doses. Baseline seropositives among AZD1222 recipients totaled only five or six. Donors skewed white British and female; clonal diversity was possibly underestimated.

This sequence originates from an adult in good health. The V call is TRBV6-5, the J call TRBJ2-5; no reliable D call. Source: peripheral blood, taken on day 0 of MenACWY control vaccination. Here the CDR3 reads CASSQKWFQETQYF. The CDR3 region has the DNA TGTGCCAGCAGTCAAAAGTGGTTCCAAGAGACCCAGTACTTC.